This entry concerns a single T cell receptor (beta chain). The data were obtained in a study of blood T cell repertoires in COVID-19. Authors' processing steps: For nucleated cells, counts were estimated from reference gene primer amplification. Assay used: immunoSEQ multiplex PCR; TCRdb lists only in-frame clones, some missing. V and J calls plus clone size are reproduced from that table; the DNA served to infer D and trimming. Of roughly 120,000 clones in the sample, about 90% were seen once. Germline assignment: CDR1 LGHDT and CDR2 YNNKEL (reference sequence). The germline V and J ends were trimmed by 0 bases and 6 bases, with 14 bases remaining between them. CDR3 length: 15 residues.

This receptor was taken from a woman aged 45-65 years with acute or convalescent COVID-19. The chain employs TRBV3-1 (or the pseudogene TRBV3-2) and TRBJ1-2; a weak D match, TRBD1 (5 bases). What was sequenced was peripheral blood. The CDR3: CASSQEGGRVDGYTF. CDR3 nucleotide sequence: TGTGCCAGCAGCCAAGAAGGTGGCAGGGTGGATGGCTACACCTTC.